Below, 28 T cell receptor beta chains from the same sample are listed, as sequenced in a study of radiation and T cells in renal cell carcinoma. Using immunoSEQ multiplex PCR, the repertoire was profiled, and TCRdb retains in-frame clones only, with some absent. The profile shows 75,000 to 90,000 clones, about 88% of them singletons. Time point given: blood 4 weeks post-SBRT, at nephrectomy. The treatment here: 15 Gy SBRT to primary tumor, nephrectomy 4 weeks later. The input for sequencing was blood, taken from a patient whose treatment included radiotherapy and nephrectomy. The receptors shown here come from a woman in her seventies with renal cell carcinoma.

The genes are TRBV7-9 and TRBJ1-2; D is perhaps TRBD1 (6 bases). V was trimmed by 4 bases and J by 4 bases, leaving 16 bases between them. There are 15 residues in the CDR3. Germline-derived CDR1 and CDR2 are SEHNR and FQNEAQ (reference sequence). This CDR3 is CASSSIGRGSYGYTF. The CDR3 nucleotides read TGTGCCAGCAGCTCTATAGGCAGGGGCTCCTATGGCTACACCTTC.

The chain is built from TRBV5-8 and TRBJ2-7, with D possibly being TRBD1 or TRBD2 (5 bases each). The CDR3 runs 13 residues. V lost 4 bases and J 2 bases, leaving 10 bases between the germline ends. Germline lookup yields CDR1 SGHTS and CDR2 YDEGEE. For the CDR3, the DNA is TGTGCCAGCAGCCCGGGACCGCCCTACGAGCAGTACTTC. Residues: CASSPGPPYEQYF. Full variable domain (missing parts from reference TRBV5-8 and TRBJ2-7): EAGVTQSPTHLIKTRGQQATLRCSPISGHTSVYWYQQALGLGLQFLLWYDEGEERNRGNFPPRFSGRQFPNYSSELNVNALELEDSALYLCASSPGPPYEQYFGPGTRLTVT.

This sequence joins TRBV6-5 and TRBJ2-5; TRBD1 or TRBD2 may be the D gene (5 bases each). Trimming shortened V by 2 bases and J by 2 bases, and 15 bases separated the two germline ends. Germline CDR1 reads MNHEY; CDR2 reads SVGAGI. CDR3 length: 16 residues. The CDR3 region has the DNA TGTGCCAGCAGTTACGGGGGACCCTGGGGTCAAGAGACCCAGTACTTC. Translation gives CASSYGGPWGQETQYF.

CDR3: CASSLASTDTQYF. The CDR3 DNA is TGTGCCAGCAGCTTGGCCAGCACAGATACGCAGTATTTT. The genes are TRBV5-4 and TRBJ2-3; D not certain. V was shortened by 0 bases and J by 0 bases, with 2 bases between the two germline ends. Germline CDR1 is SGHNT and CDR2 is YYREEE (reference sequence). The CDR3 is 13 residues long.

This chain links TRBV19 with TRBJ2-3; 12 bases are shared with TRBD2. CDR1 is LNHDA, CDR2 SQIVND, per germline (reference sequence). The CDR3 length is 19 residues. V trimming: 3 bases; J trimming: 2 bases; junction bases outside the gene matches: 12. The CDR3 loop reads CASSIPSGGAPSHTDTQYF. The CDR3 nucleotides are TGTGCCAGTAGTATCCCTAGCGGGGGGGCCCCATCTCACACAGATACGCAGTATTTT.

This chain links TRBV7-2 with TRBJ2-5; 9 positions agree with TRBD2. After removal of 3 bases from V and 5 bases from J, the junction contained 16 bases not matched to a gene. The germline CDR1 and CDR2 sequences are SGHTA and FQGNSA. The CDR3 loop spans 18 amino acids. The CDR3, as DNA: TGTGCCAGCAGCTTGAACCCCGGCGGGGGGGCCGGTGGGGAGACCCAGTACTTC. Translating it yields CASSLNPGGGAGGETQYF.

The chain combines TRBV30 with TRBJ2-7; D possibly corresponds to TRBD1 (5 bases). This CDR3 region has 11 residues. Germline V CDR1 and CDR2: GTSNPN, SVGIG (reference sequence). Trimming left V 3 bases short and J 4 bases short, with 7 bases between. This CDR3 is CAWRTEYEQYF. The CDR3 DNA sequence: TGTGCCTGGAGGACAGAGTACGAGCAGTACTTC. Looking up the rest from reference TRBV30 and TRBJ2-7 gives the full variable domain: SQTIHQWPATLVQPVGSPLSLECTVEGTSNPNLYWYRQAAGRGLQLLFYSVGIGQISSEVPQNLSASRPQDRQFILSSKKLLLSDSGFYLCAWRTEYEQYFGPGTRLTVT.

This chain links TRBV14 with TRBJ2-3; D unclear. There are 12 residues in the CDR3. The V end was cut by 3 bases, the J end by 9 bases, with 10 bases between. Germline CDR1 reads SGHDN; CDR2 reads FVKESK. CDR3 coding DNA: TGTGCCAGCAGCCATGGAAAGGCAACGCAGTATTTT. This translates into CASSHGKATQYF.

This chain links TRBV5-1 with TRBJ1-1; 7 nucleotides align to TRBD1. Germline V gives CDR1 SGHRS, CDR2 YFSETQ. The CDR3 consists of 17 residues. The ends lost 0 bases at V and 3 bases at J; junction bases unmatched: 11. The CDR3 DNA reads TGCGCCAGCAGCTTGGCGGGGCACAGGGGAACGGACACTGAAGCTTTCTTT. Its protein product is CASSLAGHRGTDTEAFF.

V gene TRBV15 combines with J gene TRBJ1-3; D is unclear. The CDR3 contains 11 residues. V lost 6 bases to trimming and J lost 9 bases, with 9 bases between them. Germline V lookup: CDR1 LNHNV, CDR2 YYDKDF (reference sequence). The CDR3 nucleotides read TGTGCCACCAGTGACGTAGGCACCATATATTTT. Translated: CATSDVGTIYF.

The rearrangement uses TRBV28 and TRBJ2-7; D not resolved. V lost 5 bases, J lost 2 bases, and 16 bases lay in between. The CDR3 has 15 amino acids. In germline, CDR1 is MDHEN, CDR2 SYDVKM. The DNA of the CDR3 is TGTGCCAGCAGTGCCTCCCGGGCGCAAACCTACGAGCAGTACTTC. Amino acids: CASSASRAQTYEQYF.

The chain recombines TRBV6-5 with TRBJ1-6; unclear D gene. This CDR3 comprises 12 residues. The ends were cut back, 2 bases at V and 16 bases at J, with 12 bases in the middle. The germline CDR1 and CDR2 sequences are MNHEY and SVGAGI. The CDR3: CASSYRGTSLHF. The CDR3 region has the DNA TGTGCCAGCAGTTACCGAGGCACCTCGCTCCACTTT.

The V and J genes are TRBV7-3 and TRBJ2-7, with 7 bases fitting TRBD1. The CDR3 spans 13 residues. V lost 5 bases to trimming and J lost 3 bases; unmatched junction nucleotides: 4. Per germline, CDR1 SGHTA and CDR2 FQGTGA. CDR3 sequence (DNA): TGTGCCAGCAGCATCCGGGACAGCTACGAGCAGTACTTC. Translation gives CASSIRDSYEQYF.

The chain uses TRBV6-6 and TRBJ1-2, with D uncertain. The CDR3 is 15 residues long. V gave up 0 bases and J gave up 8 bases, with 16 bases separating them. Germline CDR1 MNHNY, CDR2 SVGAGI (reference sequence). The CDR3 DNA sequence: TGTGCCAGCAGTTACTCGGGCGGGGATCGTCTAGGCTACACCTTC. It codes for CASSYSGGDRLGYTF.

This chain connects TRBV11-3 to TRBJ2-3; perhaps D is TRBD1 or TRBD2 (5 bases each). Deletions cut 5 bases from V and 3 bases from J, with 18 bases between. The germline V gene encodes CDR1 SGHNT and CDR2 YENEEA. The length of the CDR3 is 16 residues. The chain's CDR3 is CASSRFGAEATDTQYF. The CDR3 nucleotides read TGTGCCAGCAGCCGCTTCGGGGCGGAGGCGACAGATACGCAGTATTTT.

The J gene is TRBJ2-5, the V gene TRBV19; no reliable D call. The CDR3 runs to 13 residues. Germline V CDR1 and CDR2: LNHDA, SQIVND (reference sequence). The ends were cut back, 3 bases at V and 5 bases at J, with 10 bases in the middle. The CDR3 region is CASSMGRRETQYF. The CDR3 nucleotides read TGTGCCAGTAGTATGGGTCGTAGGGAGACCCAGTACTTC.

In this sample, this clone turned up once. The chain employs TRBV28 and TRBJ1-1; possibly TRBD1 for D (6 bases). Per germline, CDR1 MDHEN and CDR2 SYDVKM. V was shortened by 5 bases and J by 5 bases, with 12 bases between the two germline ends. The CDR3 length is 13 residues. Written as DNA, the CDR3 is TGTGCCAGCAGTCTGGGGGCGGGGACTGAAGCTTTCTTT. Translation: CASSLGAGTEAFF.

The chain's CDR3 is CASKKAVQETQYF. The CDR3 DNA sequence: TGTGCCAGCAAAAAAGCGGTCCAAGAGACCCAGTACTTC. The rearrangement joins TRBV6-5 to TRBJ2-5, with D perhaps matching TRBD2 (5 bases). The CDR3 is made up of 13 amino acids. V shed 7 bases and J shed 1 base, with 10 bases lying between them. Germline V gives CDR1 MNHEY, CDR2 SVGAGI.

The CDR3 DNA reads TGTGCCAGCAGCAACGTAGCGAAATCCTACAATGAGCAGTTCTTC. Its translation: CASSNVAKSYNEQFF. The chain recombines TRBV5-4 with TRBJ2-1; perhaps TRBD2 as D (5 bases). V lost 4 bases and J lost 1, with 12 bases in between. Germline-derived CDR1 and CDR2 are SGHNT and YYREEE (reference sequence). The CDR3 sequence is 15 residues long. The full variable domain, completed using reference TRBV5-4 and TRBJ2-1, is ETGVTQSPTHLIKTRGQQVTLRCSSQSGHNTVSWYQQALGQGPQFIFQYYREEENGRGNFPPRFSGLQFPNYSSELNVNALELDDSALYLCASSNVAKSYNEQFFGPGTRLTVL.

The CDR3 sequence is CASSLSSFRTASGNTIYF. The CDR3 DNA reads as TGTGCCAGCAGCTTGTCGTCCTTTAGGACAGCCTCTGGAAACACCATATATTTT. The chain employs TRBV11-2 and TRBJ1-3; TRBD1 is a possible D gene (6 bases). CDR1 SGHAT and CDR2 FQNNGV come from the germline V gene. V lost 3 bases, J lost 0 bases, and 18 bases lay in between. CDR3 length: 18 amino acids.

This chain's CDR3 is CASNKQGTNYEQYF. The CDR3 nucleotides read TGTGCCAGCAATAAACAGGGGACAAACTACGAGCAGTACTTC. V is TRBV27 and J is TRBJ2-7, with 7 bases aligning to TRBD1. Germline CDR1 reads MNHEY; CDR2 reads SMNVEV (reference sequence). The length of the CDR3 is 14 residues. V lost 7 bases, J lost 3 bases, and 9 bases stayed unmatched.

The V gene is TRBV27, the J gene TRBJ2-2; TRBD1 might be the D (5 bases). This CDR3 comprises 15 residues. V lost 5 bases and J lost 2, with 12 bases in between. The germline V gene encodes CDR1 MNHEY and CDR2 SMNVEV (reference sequence). The CDR3 here is CASSLDTLNTGELFF. CDR3 in DNA: TGTGCCAGCAGTCTGGACACCTTAAACACCGGGGAGCTGTTTTTT.

The gene calls are TRBV7-3 and TRBJ1-2, with D possibly matching TRBD1 (6 bases). With 1 base removed from V and 5 bases from J, the gap between germline ends came to 11 bases. The CDR3 has 14 amino acids. Germline V gene data show CDR1 as SGHTA and CDR2 as FQGTGA. CDR3: CASSLNPTGYGYTF. CDR3 DNA: TGTGCCAGCAGCTTAAACCCGACAGGTTATGGCTACACCTTC.

This clone was observed a handful of times. The chain has TRBV25-1 and TRBJ1-1, with TRBD1 matching over 7 bases. Germline V lookup: CDR1 MGHDK, CDR2 SYGVNS. This CDR3 spans 11 amino acids. J gave up 4 bases and V 8 bases, and 1 base lay outside the gene matches. CDR3 sequence reads: CASRDSTEAFF. For the CDR3, the DNA is TGTGCCAGCCGGGACAGCACTGAAGCTTTCTTT.

As regards this clone: The same CDR3 arises from other DNA sequences in this sample as well. The rearrangement uses TRBV27 and TRBJ2-7, with TRBD2 as a possible D gene (6 bases). Germline CDR1 reads MNHEY; CDR2 reads SMNVEV (reference sequence). This CDR3 comprises 15 residues. V was shortened by 3 bases and J by 2 bases, with 14 bases between the two germline ends. The CDR3 DNA reads TGTGCCAGCAGTTTCTCGGGACTCGGGGCCTACGAGCAGTACTTC. This gives the protein CASSFSGLGAYEQYF.

The chain links TRBV19 to TRBJ1-1, with no clear D. Trimming shortened V by 1 base and J by 3 bases, and 9 bases separated the two germline ends. Germline CDR1 is LNHDA and CDR2 is SQIVND (reference sequence). The CDR3 has 14 amino acids. CDR3 nucleotide sequence: TGTGCCAGTAGTATAGGGCGTGGGGACACTGAAGCTTTCTTT. It translates to CASSIGRGDTEAFF.

The gene calls are TRBV7-9 and TRBJ1-4; 8 bases map to TRBD1. The CDR3 contains 15 residues. In germline, CDR1 is SEHNR, CDR2 FQNEAQ (reference sequence). V was pared by 2 bases and J by 6 bases, with 5 bases of the junction left unmatched. For the CDR3, the DNA is TGTGCCAGCAGCTTAACCGGGACAGGCTATGAAAAACTGTTTTTT. Encoded protein: CASSLTGTGYEKLFF. Complete variable domain (other parts from reference TRBV7-9 and TRBJ1-4): DTGVSQNPRHKITKRGQNVTFRCDPISEHNRLYWYRQTLGQGPEFLTYFQNEAQLEKSRLLSDRFSAERPKGSFSTLEIQRTEQGDSAMYLCASSLTGTGYEKLFFGSGTQLSVL.

Only a few counts were recorded for this clone. This sequence joins TRBV6-5 and TRBJ1-2, with a weak D call TRBD1 (5 bases). V was clipped by 5 bases and J by 4 bases, with 14 bases between them. CDR1 and CDR2 from the germline V gene are MNHEY and SVGAGI. The CDR3 is 14 residues long. CDR3 DNA: TGTGCCAGCAGTCCTTTCACAGGCGGCTATGGCTACACCTTC. Translation gives CASSPFTGGYGYTF.